This T cell receptor (beta chain) was sequenced for a study of cytomegalovirus exposure and HLA in healthy donors. PCR employed 60 Vbeta and 13 Jbeta primers. The repertoire was sequenced with immunoSEQ multiplex PCR; TCRdb's copy has only in-frame clones and lacks some. In the table there are some 150,000 clones, more than 60% of which are singletons. About this clone: The antigen remains undetermined.

Study-level findings and limits: Researchers had no immune exposure information except CMV serostatus available. In an earlier analysis, about 87% or about 30%: the productive usage of most TCR beta V segments. An ancestry cluster, one associated with Asian ancestry, reportedly showed fewer N-insertions than the roughly 700-donor mean in a later analysis.

Germline values: CDR1 MGHRA, CDR2 YSYEKL. V lost 0 bases and J lost 4; bases outside the gene matches: 9. The CDR3 has 17 residues. This chain uses TRBV4-1 with TRBJ2-3; 8 nucleotides match TRBD1. Material: PBMCs. The TCR comes from a female donor in good health and CMV-seronegative. CDR3 nucleotides: TGCGCCAGCAGCCAAGAGAGACAGGGGAATTGGGCAGATACGCAGTATTTT. This codes for CASSQERQGNWADTQYF.